The T cell receptor (beta chain) described here comes from a study of T cell clones after liver transplantation. Method: immunoSEQ multiplex PCR; TCRdb's copy keeps in-frame clones and lacks some. The data show 75,000 to 85,000 clones, 75% to 90% seen once. V was clipped by 3 bases and J by 7 bases; unmatched bases: 18. The CDR3 length is 19 residues. In germline, CDR1 is LNHNV, CDR2 YYDKDF (reference sequence). This clone was recorded once. The specimen was CD4+ T cells from blood, collected at the 22-month timepoint. The V and J genes are TRBV15 and TRBJ2-1; 10 positions agree with TRBD2. This clonotype was sampled from a human patient who received a liver transplant. Some of the T cells might come from the graft donor. The CDR3 sequence: CATSSPRASGGRVGNEQFF. In DNA, the CDR3 is TGTGCCACCAGCAGCCCTCGGGCTAGCGGGGGAAGGGTCGGAAATGAGCAGTTCTTC.